The 14 T cell receptor beta chains listed next were all sequenced from one sample in a study of glioma-infiltrating T cells after dendritic cell vaccination. Time point described: after dendritic cell vaccination, including at tumor progression/relapse. The protocol was immunoSEQ multiplex PCR, while the TCRdb copy is restricted to in-frame clones and leaves out a portion. The sample includes roughly 60,000 clones, approximately 86% seen only once; the top ten take around 10%. Sequenced material: blood, taken after dendritic cell vaccination. These receptors came from a human donor with glioblastoma.

V usage is TRBV7-9 and J usage is TRBJ1-2; a weak D match, TRBD1 (5 bases). From germline, CDR1 is SEHNR and CDR2 FQNEAQ (reference sequence). Between the trimmed V and J ends, which lost 3 bases and 6 bases, there was a span of 17 bases. This CDR3 is built from 15 residues. Written as DNA, the CDR3 is TGTGCCAGCAGCTTCCCACCGGGGGGGGAAGATGGCTACACCTTC. Translating it yields CASSFPPGGEDGYTF.

The chain links TRBV7-2 to TRBJ1-2; 7 bases line up with TRBD1. Trimming cost V 4 bases and J 2 bases; bases outside gene matches: 1. Germline CDR1 is SGHTA and CDR2 is FQGNSA. CDR3 size: 13 residues. The CDR3 DNA reads TGTGCCAGCAGCTCAGGGGGAAACTATGGCTACACCTTC. Protein: CASSSGGNYGYTF.

This clone was recorded once. The J gene is TRBJ2-5, the V gene TRBV6-1, with a weak D call TRBD1 (6 bases). The CDR3 is 13 residues long. Germline V CDR1 and CDR2: MNHNS, SASEGT. Trimming left V 7 bases short and J 4 bases short, with 13 bases between. CDR3 loop: CASTRTEGETQYF. DNA for the CDR3: TGTGCCAGCACAAGGACAGAGGGAGAGACCCAGTACTTC.

This clone was seen more than once but under ten times. The chain links TRBV11-2 to TRBJ2-7; D possibly corresponds to TRBD2 (6 bases). From germline, CDR1 is SGHAT and CDR2 FQNNGV. This CDR3 region has 13 residues. V gave up 0 bases and J gave up 5 bases, with 8 bases separating them. The CDR3 here is CASSLDTGDEQYF. CDR3 nucleotides: TGTGCCAGCAGCTTAGATACGGGGGACGAGCAGTACTTC.

The chain links TRBV7-8 to TRBJ1-3, with 10 nucleotides matching TRBD1. CDR3 length: 15 residues. With V trimmed by 2 bases and J by 7 bases, 5 bases remained unmatched. In germline, CDR1 is SGHVS, CDR2 FQNEAQ. The CDR3 here is CASSLQTGGRNTIYF. The CDR3 coding sequence is TGTGCCAGCAGCTTACAGACAGGGGGCAGGAACACCATATATTTT.

V gene TRBV14 combines with J gene TRBJ1-4, with D perhaps matching TRBD1 (5 bases). From germline, CDR1 is SGHDN and CDR2 FVKESK. V was cut by 1 base and J by 8 bases, with 14 bases left in between. The CDR3 is 15 amino acids. CDR3 amino acids: CASSQVGGVGEKLFF. The CDR3 bases are TGTGCCAGCAGCCAAGTGGGGGGGGTCGGCGAAAAACTGTTTTTT.

The chain links TRBV2 to TRBJ2-7, with 7 bases fitting TRBD1. Losses at the gene ends were 10 bases for V and 6 bases for J; bases not matched to a gene: 3. The CDR3 consists of 10 residues. The germline V gene has CDR1 SNHLY and CDR2 FYNNEI. This CDR3 reads CAISGGEQYF. The CDR3 nucleotides are TGTGCCATTTCAGGGGGCGAGCAGTACTTC.

There are a few counts of this clone. The chain joins TRBV11-2 to TRBJ1-2; no clear D gene. Germline loops: CDR1 SGHAT, CDR2 FQNNGV. This CDR3 has 16 amino acids. The V and J ends lost 0 bases and 4 bases respectively, with 15 bases between them. CDR3 bases: TGTGCCAGCAGCTTAGAGCCCTCCGTCCGGAGCTATGGCTACACCTTC. Translation gives CASSLEPSVRSYGYTF.

This sequence joins TRBV15 and TRBJ1-5; possible D gene TRBD1, 5 bases. Germline values: CDR1 LNHNV, CDR2 YYDKDF (reference sequence). Trimming shortened V by 2 bases and J by 4 bases, and 12 bases separated the two germline ends. The CDR3 runs 15 residues. In DNA form, the CDR3 reads TGTGCCACCAGCAGACTTCGCGGGGCGAATCAGCCCCAGCATTTT. It is translated as CATSRLRGANQPQHF.

The chain links TRBV5-4 to TRBJ2-5; tentative D call: TRBD2 (6 bases). The tail of the sequence fits TRBJ2-7 better, so the J call may be wrong. This CDR3 has 14 amino acids. The germline V gene encodes CDR1 SGHNT and CDR2 YYREEE (reference sequence). The CDR3 sequence is CASSLAAVADEQYF. The CDR3 DNA is TGTGCCAGCAGCTTGGCGGCAGTAGCGGACGAGCAGTACTTC.

This clone is a singleton in its sample. This chain connects TRBV27 to TRBJ1-1; 8 bases align to TRBD1. This CDR3 region has 16 residues. With 4 bases clipped from V and 7 bases from J, the junction kept 14 bases outside the gene matches. The germline V gene has CDR1 MNHEY and CDR2 SMNVEV (reference sequence). CDR3 amino acids: CASSSPGTGGFREAFF. The CDR3 DNA reads TGTGCCAGCAGTTCCCCCGGGACAGGCGGCTTCCGTGAAGCTTTCTTT.

The chain has TRBV9 and TRBJ1-1; 8 bases are a match to TRBD1. CDR1 is SGDLS and CDR2 is YYNGEE in the germline V gene. This CDR3 comprises 17 residues. Germline trimming cut 0 bases from V and 3 bases from J; bases unmatched to any gene: 10. The CDR3 loop reads CASSVVAGGTIDTEAFF. Here the CDR3 DNA reads TGTGCCAGCAGCGTAGTGGCAGGGGGCACGATCGACACTGAAGCTTTCTTT.

V usage is TRBV5-1 and J usage is TRBJ2-6; D is possibly TRBD1 (6 bases). The CDR3 runs 16 residues. Trimming stripped 0 bases from V and 3 bases from J, with 10 bases between. Germline CDR1 SGHRS, CDR2 YFSETQ. CDR3 sequence (DNA): TGCGCCAGCAGCTTGGACAGGGAAGGTGGGGCCAACGTCCTGACTTTC. This encodes CASSLDREGGANVLTF.

The J gene is TRBJ2-3, the V gene TRBV7-8; TRBD1 agrees at 9 bases. After removal of 4 bases from V and 0 bases from J, the junction contained 2 bases not matched to a gene. Per germline, CDR1 SGHVS and CDR2 FQNEAQ. This CDR3 is built from 15 residues. In DNA form, the CDR3 reads TGTGCCAGCAGCTCCGGGACAGGGAGCACAGATACGCAGTATTTT. This gives the protein CASSSGTGSTDTQYF.